This T cell receptor (beta chain) emerged from a study of T cells in Graves' hyperthyroidism and ophthalmopathy. TCR beta CDR3 region amplification was performed from RNA transcripts. Carried out on the TCR CDR3, a first-round RT-PCR used the HTBI primer set. From the multiplex PCR reads, TCRdb called clonotypes with MiXCR, one entry per CDR3 protein. The data hold over 700,000 distinct CDR3 sequences, with 38% observed a single time. This clonotype was detected ten times or more. The CDR3 runs 12 residues. Germline lookup yields CDR1 DFQATT and CDR2 SNEGSKA (reference sequence). The sequenced sample consisted of blood. The rearrangement uses TRBV20-1 and TRBJ1-2, with D perhaps TRBD1 (5 bases). The source of this sequence is a man between 18 and 35 years old with Graves' hyperthyroidism. The CDR3 spells CSASRGHYGYTF. The CDR3 DNA reads as TGCAGCGCCTCGAGGGGACACTATGGCTACACCTTC.